These 5 T cell receptor beta chains came from one sample sequenced in a study of T cell repertoires in cytomegalovirus infection (dated by TCRdb to between 2018 and 2021). This sample was sequenced with an Illumina HiSeq 1500. In TCRdb, the public reads were trimmed at Q25 with fastp and aligned with MiXCR, with productive beta chains retained. When rows share a CDR3 protein, they turn into one entry using the most common DNA and genes. For this sample the table gives tens of thousands of distinct CDR3 sequences, of which 3% to 4.5% were detected only once. Jointly, the top ten make up approximately 20% of the sample. The sample was PBMCs. The receptors come from a human donor in good health (CMV status not recorded). Some clones in this sample may be carry-over from other donors' samples.

J is TRBJ2-5 and V is TRBV11-3, with D perhaps TRBD2 (5 bases). Germline V gene sequence: CDR1 SGHNT, CDR2 YENEEA. The ends were cut back, 4 bases at V and 0 bases at J, with 15 bases in the middle. This CDR3 has 16 amino acids. For the CDR3, the DNA is TGTGCCAGCAGCTCCATTTTTGGGCGGGACCAAGAGACCCAGTACTTC. It codes for CASSSIFGRDQETQYF.

A word on this clonotype: A single base separates this from a much larger clone, so it may be a read error. The V gene is TRBV7-2, the J gene TRBJ1-2; 7 bases map to TRBD1. J lost 7 bases, V lost 5 bases, and 7 bases had no gene match. The CDR3 is 13 amino acids. Germline loops: CDR1 SGHTA, CDR2 FQGNSA. The CDR3: CASSAETGSGYTF. The CDR3 DNA reads TGTGCCAGCAGCGCCGAGACAGGGTCTGGCTACACCTTC.

There are many counts of this clonotype. This chain connects TRBV19 to TRBJ1-1; D not certain. The germline gives CDR1 LNHDA, CDR2 SQIVND (reference sequence). This CDR3 spans 13 amino acids. V lost 6 bases and J lost 1, with 9 bases in between. In nucleotides, the CDR3 is TGTGCCAGTAGGCGGAAGGAGAACACTGAAGCTTTCTTT. It yields the protein CASRRKENTEAFF.

The sample holds many counts of this clonotype. This sequence joins TRBV7-2 and TRBJ2-7, with unresolved D. V was pared by 5 bases and J by 6 bases, with 14 bases between. CDR1 is SGHTA and CDR2 is FQGNSA in the germline V gene. The CDR3 extends over 13 amino acids. The CDR3 protein is CASSPSKPGEQYF. CDR3 bases: TGTGCCAGCAGCCCTTCCAAGCCGGGCGAGCAGTACTTC.

This clonotype was observed many times. This chain links TRBV7-2 with TRBJ2-5; D unresolved. Germline V gives CDR1 SGHTA, CDR2 FQGNSA. The CDR3 contains 16 residues. Trimming took 4 bases from V and 4 from J, leaving 19 bases between them. The CDR3 region is CASSSSSFGVGETQYF. CDR3 bases: TGTGCCAGCAGCTCCAGTAGCTTTGGAGTTGGAGAGACCCAGTACTTC.